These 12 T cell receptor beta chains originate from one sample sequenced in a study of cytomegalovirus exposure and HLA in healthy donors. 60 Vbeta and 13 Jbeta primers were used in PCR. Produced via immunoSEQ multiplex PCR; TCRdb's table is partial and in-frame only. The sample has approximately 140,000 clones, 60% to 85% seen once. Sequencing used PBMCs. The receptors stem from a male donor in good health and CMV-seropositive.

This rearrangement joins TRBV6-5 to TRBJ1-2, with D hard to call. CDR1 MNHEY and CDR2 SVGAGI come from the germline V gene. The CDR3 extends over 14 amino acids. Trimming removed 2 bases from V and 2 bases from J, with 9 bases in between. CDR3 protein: CASSYGTANYGYTF. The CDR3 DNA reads TGTGCCAGCAGTTACGGCACAGCCAACTATGGCTACACCTTC.

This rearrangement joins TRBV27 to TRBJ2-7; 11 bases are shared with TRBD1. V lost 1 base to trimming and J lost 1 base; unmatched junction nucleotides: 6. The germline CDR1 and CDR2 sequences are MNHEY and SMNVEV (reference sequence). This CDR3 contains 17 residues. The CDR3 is CASSLLRTGGESYEQYF. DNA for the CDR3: TGTGCCAGCAGTTTATTGCGGACAGGGGGCGAATCCTACGAGCAGTACTTC.

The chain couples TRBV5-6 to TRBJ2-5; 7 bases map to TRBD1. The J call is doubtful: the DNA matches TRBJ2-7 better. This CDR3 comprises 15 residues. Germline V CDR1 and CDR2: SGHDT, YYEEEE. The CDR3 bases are TGTGCCAGCAGCATTGGACAGGTCCCCTTCTACGAGCAGTACTTC. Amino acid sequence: CASSIGQVPFYEQYF.

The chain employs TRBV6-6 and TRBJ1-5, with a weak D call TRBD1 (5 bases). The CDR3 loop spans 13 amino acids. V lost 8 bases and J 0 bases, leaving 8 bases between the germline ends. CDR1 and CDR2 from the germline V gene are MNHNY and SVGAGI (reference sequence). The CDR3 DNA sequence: TGTGCCAGCCGGGGGTTTAGCAATCAGCCCCAGCATTTT. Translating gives CASRGFSNQPQHF.

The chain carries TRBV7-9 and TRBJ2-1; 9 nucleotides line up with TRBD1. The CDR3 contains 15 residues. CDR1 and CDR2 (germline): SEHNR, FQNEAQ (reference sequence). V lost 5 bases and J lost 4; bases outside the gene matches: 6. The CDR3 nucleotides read TGTGCCAGCAGCCCTGGACAGGGGTCATACAATGAGCAGTTCTTC. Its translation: CASSPGQGSYNEQFF.

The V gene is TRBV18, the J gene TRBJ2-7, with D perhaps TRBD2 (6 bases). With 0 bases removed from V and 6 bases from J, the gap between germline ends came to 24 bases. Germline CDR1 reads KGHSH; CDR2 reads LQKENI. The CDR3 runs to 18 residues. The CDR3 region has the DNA TGTGCCAGCTCACCACCGTTAAGTCTACGGGGGAGACATATCGAGCAGTACTTC. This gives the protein CASSPPLSLRGRHIEQYF.

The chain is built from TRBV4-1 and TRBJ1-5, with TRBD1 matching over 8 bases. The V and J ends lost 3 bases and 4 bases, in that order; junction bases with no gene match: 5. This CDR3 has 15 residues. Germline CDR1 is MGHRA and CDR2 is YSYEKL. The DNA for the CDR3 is TGCGCCAGCAGCCACCCCGACAGGGGAAATCAGCCCCAGCATTTT. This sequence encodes CASSHPDRGNQPQHF.

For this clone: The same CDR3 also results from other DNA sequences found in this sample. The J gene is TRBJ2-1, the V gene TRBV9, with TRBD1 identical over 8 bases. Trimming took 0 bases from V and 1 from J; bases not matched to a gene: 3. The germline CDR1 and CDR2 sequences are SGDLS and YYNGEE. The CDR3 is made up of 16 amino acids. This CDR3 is CASSVGTGSSYNEQFF. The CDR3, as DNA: TGTGCCAGCAGCGTAGGGACAGGGAGTTCCTACAATGAGCAGTTCTTC.

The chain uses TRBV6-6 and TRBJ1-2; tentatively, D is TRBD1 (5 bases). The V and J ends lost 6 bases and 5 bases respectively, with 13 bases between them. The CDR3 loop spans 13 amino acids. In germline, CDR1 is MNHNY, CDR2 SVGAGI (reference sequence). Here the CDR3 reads CASRGSQGYGYTF. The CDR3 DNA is TGTGCCAGCAGGGGCTCTCAGGGTTATGGCTACACCTTC.

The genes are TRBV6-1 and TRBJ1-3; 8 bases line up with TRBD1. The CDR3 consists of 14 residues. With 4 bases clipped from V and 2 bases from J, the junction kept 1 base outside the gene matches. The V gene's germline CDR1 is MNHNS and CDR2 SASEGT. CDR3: CASSVDRAGNTIYF. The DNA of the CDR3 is TGTGCCAGCAGTGTGGACAGGGCTGGAAACACCATATATTTT.

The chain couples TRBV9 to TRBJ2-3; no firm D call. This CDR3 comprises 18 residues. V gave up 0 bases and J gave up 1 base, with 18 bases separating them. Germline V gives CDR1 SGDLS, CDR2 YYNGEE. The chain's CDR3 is CASSVAPEVSVGTDTQYF. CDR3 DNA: TGTGCCAGCAGCGTAGCGCCAGAGGTCAGCGTAGGCACAGATACGCAGTATTTT. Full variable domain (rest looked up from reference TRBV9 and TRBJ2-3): DSGVTQTPKHLITATGQRVTLRCSPRSGDLSVYWYQQSLDQGLQFLIQYYNGEERAKGNILERFSAQQFPDLHSELNLSSLELGDSALYFCASSVAPEVSVGTDTQYFGPGTRLTVL.

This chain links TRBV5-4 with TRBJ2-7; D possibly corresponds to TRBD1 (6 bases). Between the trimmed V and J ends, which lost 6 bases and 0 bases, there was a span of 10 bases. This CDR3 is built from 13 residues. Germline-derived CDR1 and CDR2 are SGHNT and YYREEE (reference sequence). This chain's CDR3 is CASTAQGSYEQYF. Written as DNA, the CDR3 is TGTGCCAGCACCGCACAGGGCTCCTACGAGCAGTACTTC.